In this sample, the clone carrying this T cell receptor beta chain turned up a few times. Its antigen remains unidentified. Naive CD8 T cell sorting was performed on the CD8+CD4-CCR7+CD45RA+ phenotype. TCRdb reprocessed the PCR reads with MiXCR, giving one entry per CDR3 protein. Of 460,000 or so distinct CDR3 sequences in the sample, under 30% were seen once. Germline CDR1 and CDR2: MNHEY and SVGAGI. The germline V and J ends were trimmed by 7 bases and 4 bases, with 7 bases remaining between them. This CDR3 contains 12 residues. This sample was taken from a study of molecular identifiers for immune sequencing clone quantification. Overall study: Replicate RNA came from roughly 18,000 or 92,000 naive CD8 cells and was split five ways, and four parts were sequenced. General study points: Highly expanded clone sizes could be underestimated by identical TCR molecules that share a barcode.

The V call is TRBV6-5, the J call TRBJ2-2, with no clear D. This receptor was obtained from a human donor in good health. Some libraries in this study had Jurkat cell RNA spiked in. Sequencing was done on a sample of naive CD8+ T cells from blood, with Jurkat cell RNA spiked in. Subset indicated: FACS-sorted CD8+CD4-CCR7+CD45RA+ naive T cells. The CDR3, as DNA: TGTGCCAGCACACAACTCACCGGGGAGCTGTTTTTT. This sequence encodes CASTQLTGELFF.